This T cell receptor beta chain was identified during a study of blood T cell repertoires in COVID-19. This clone was seen only a few times. Recruitment covered roughly 22 US areas and drew participants whose ages spanned roughly 18 to 90 years. The CDR3 loop spans 14 amino acids. CDR1 and CDR2 from the germline V gene are SGHTA and FQGTGA. Between the trimmed V and J ends, which lost 3 bases and 3 bases, there was a span of 8 bases. The protocol was immunoSEQ multiplex PCR, while the TCRdb copy is restricted to in-frame clones and leaves out a portion. The sample yields over 350,000 clones, 70% to 90% seen once.

The chain is built from TRBV7-3 and TRBJ2-2, with D perhaps matching TRBD1 (5 bases). The clonotype originates from a woman between 18 and 30 years old with acute COVID-19. The sample taken for sequencing was PBMCs or T cells enriched from blood (not recorded which). The CDR3: CASSLLGHTGELFF. For the CDR3, the DNA is TGTGCCAGCAGCTTGCTGGGGCACACCGGGGAGCTGTTTTTT. Together with reference TRBV7-3 and TRBJ2-2, the CDR3 gives the full variable domain: GAGVSQTPSNKVTEKGKYVELRCDPISGHTALYWYRQSLGQGPEFLIYFQGTGAADDSGLPNDRFFAVRPEGSVSTLKIQRTERGDSAVYLCASSLLGHTGELFFGEGSRLTVL.